This is a list of T cell receptor beta chains from one sample in a study of spatial heterogeneity in lung cancer. MiXCR, applied by TCRdb to the 5' RACE reads, yields one record per CDR3 protein. The sample shows roughly 10,000 distinct CDR3 sequences, about 5% of them seen only once. Sample: PBMCs, taken at surgery. The receptors shown here come from a male donor with early-stage non-small cell lung cancer. Both conserved end residues are part of each CDR3. The D gene is left open where the match is weak. Not every row has a clone size; where given, it reads once, few, many or a size class.

J | length | size | D | V | CDR3 | DNA
TRBJ2-7 | 13 | many | TRBD2 | TRBV2 | CASRAGLVYEQYF | TGTGCCAGCAGAGCAGGACTAGTTTACGAGCAGTACTTC
TRBJ2-7 | 14 | NA | TRBD1 | TRBV28 | CASSAGTASYEQYF | TGTGCCAGCAGTGCCGGGACAGCCTCCTACGAGCAGTACTTC
TRBJ2-7 | 14 | many | NA | TRBV7-8 | CASSNQGGPYEQYF | TGTGCCAGCAGCAATCAGGGGGGTCCCTACGAGCAGTACTTC
TRBJ1-2 | 14 | many | NA | TRBV28 | CASGRLRRDYGYTF | TGTGCCAGCGGTCGTCTGAGGAGGGACTATGGCTACACCTTC
TRBJ2-5 | 15 | many | TRBD1 | TRBV7-2 | CASSFWTGGQETQYF | TGTGCCAGCAGCTTCTGGACAGGGGGCCAAGAGACCCAGTACTTC
TRBJ1-1 | 15 | few | NA | TRBV7-2 | CASSLFDLLSTEAFF | TGTGCCAGCAGCTTATTTGATTTACTATCCACTGAAGCTTTCTTT
TRBJ1-2 | 13 | many | TRBD1 | TRBV7-2 | CASIRQGAHGYTF | TGTGCCAGCATCAGACAGGGGGCTCATGGCTACACCTTC
TRBJ2-3 | 13 | NA | NA | TRBV29-1 | CSVEDARKDTQYF | TGCAGCGTTGAAGATGCGAGGAAGGATACGCAGTATTTT
TRBJ2-7 | 14 | many | NA | TRBV28 | CASKRGGDTYEQYF | TGTGCCAGCAAACGAGGGGGGGACACCTACGAGCAGTACTTC
TRBJ1-2 | 14 | NA | TRBD1 | TRBV7-2 | CASSYGTGSNGYTF | TGTGCCAGCAGCTACGGGACAGGGTCTAATGGCTACACCTTC
TRBJ2-7 | 14 | many | NA | TRBV2 | CASSERGEPYEQYF | TGTGCCAGCAGTGAAAGGGGCGAGCCCTACGAGCAGTACTTC
TRBJ2-7 | 16 | many | TRBD2 | TRBV5-6 | CASSLGASGGAYEQYF | TGTGCCAGCAGCTTGGGAGCTAGCGGGGGGGCCTACGAGCAGTACTTC
TRBJ1-2 | 13 | once | NA | TRBV7-2 | CASSPDLRRSYTF | TGTGCCAGCAGCCCCGACCTACGGAGGAGCTACACCTTC
TRBJ1-1 | 15 | medium-sized | TRBD1 | TRBV3-1 | CASSTPGTGSTEAFF | TGTGCCAGTAGCACCCCCGGGACAGGGAGCACTGAAGCTTTCTTT
TRBJ1-2 | 13 | NA | NA | TRBV7-2 | CASTEWRGTGYTF | TGTGCCAGCACCGAATGGAGGGGGACGGGCTACACCTTC